This TCR beta chain was observed in a study of T cells in Graves' hyperthyroidism and ophthalmopathy. Study-level information: Pretreatment peripheral blood was obtained at initial diagnosis. Findings of the study overall: The model anticipated ophthalmopathy a median approximately 6.6 months pre-onset.

Template material for amplifying TCR beta CDR3 regions consisted of RNA transcripts. The HTBI primer set drove a first-round RT-PCR of the TCR CDR3. A single record per CDR3 protein comes from TCRdb applying MiXCR to the multiplex PCR reads. There are about 270,000 distinct CDR3 sequences in the sample; about 20% occur only once, and 64% lies in the top ten. V was cut by 8 bases and J by 4 bases, with 17 bases left in between. Germline lookup yields CDR1 SGHVS and CDR2 FNYEAQ. This CDR3 is built from 14 residues. At least ten counts were recorded for this clonotype. Its target is not known. Among ophthalmopathy patients, the Clinical Activity Score reached at least 3, the NOSPECS grade reached at least 4, and duration remained under 3 months. The diagnostic basis comprised clinical symptoms, serum thyroxine and TRAb, thyroid ultrasound and orbital computed tomography.

The sequenced sample was blood. This chain connects TRBV7-6 to TRBJ2-5; no reliable D call. This TCR came from a man younger than 40 with Graves' ophthalmopathy. CDR3 DNA sequence: TGTGCCAGCCGGATAGGACCAAACGCAGAGACCCAGTACTTC. Translation gives CASRIGPNAETQYF.